What follows is one T cell receptor (beta chain) and its context. This sample was included in a study of blood T cell repertoires in COVID-19. On the study more broadly: Acute and convalescent COVID-19 specimens originated in the United States, Italy and Spain.

The data were produced by immunoSEQ multiplex PCR, yet TCRdb's version contains in-frame clones alone and is incomplete. The sample yields 50,000 or so clones, 75% to 85% seen once. The germline V gene encodes CDR1 GTSNPN and CDR2 SVGIG (reference sequence). With 3 bases clipped from V and 4 bases from J, the junction kept 2 bases outside the gene matches. The CDR3 length is 12 residues. The clonotype originates from a man aged 40-55 years with acute or convalescent COVID-19. The rearrangement uses TRBV30 and TRBJ1-2; 7 nucleotides match TRBD1. The specimen sequenced was peripheral blood. This chain's CDR3 is CAWRGQTYGYTF. The CDR3 DNA follows: TGTGCCTGGAGGGGACAGACCTATGGCTACACCTTC.